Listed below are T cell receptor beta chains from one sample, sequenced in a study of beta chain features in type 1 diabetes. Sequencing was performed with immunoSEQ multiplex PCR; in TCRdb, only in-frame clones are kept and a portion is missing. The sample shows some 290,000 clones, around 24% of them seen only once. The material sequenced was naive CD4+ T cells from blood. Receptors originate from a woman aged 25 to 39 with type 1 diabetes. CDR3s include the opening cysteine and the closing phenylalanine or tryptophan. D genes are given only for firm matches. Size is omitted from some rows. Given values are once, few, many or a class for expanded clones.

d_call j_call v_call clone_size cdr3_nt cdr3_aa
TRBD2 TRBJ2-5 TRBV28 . TGTGCCAGCAGACGTATAGCGGGAGTAAGAACCCAGTACTTC CASRRIAGVRTQYF
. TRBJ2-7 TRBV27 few TGTGCCAGCAGTTTATGGGCGGGCTACGAGCAGTACTTC CASSLWAGYEQYF
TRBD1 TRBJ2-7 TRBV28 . TGTGCCAGCACCCCGGGACAGGGATACGAGCAGTACTTC CASTPGQGYEQYF
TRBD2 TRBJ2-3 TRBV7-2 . TGTGCCAGCAGCCGGGGGGTGGTCACAGATACGCAGTATTTT CASSRGVVTDTQYF
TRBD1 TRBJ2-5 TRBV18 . TGTGCCAGCTCACCACCCGGGACAGTAGGAGAGACCCAGTACTTC CASSPPGTVGETQYF
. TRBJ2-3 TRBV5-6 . TGTGCCAGCAGCTTAGTCCCAGCGAGCACAGATACGCAGTATTTT CASSLVPASTDTQYF
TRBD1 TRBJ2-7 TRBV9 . TGTGCCAGCAGCGTAGCAGGGACAGGGGGCTACGAGCAGTACTTC CASSVAGTGGYEQYF
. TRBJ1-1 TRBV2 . TGTGCCAGCAGTGATAGAGGCACTGAAGCTTTCTTT CASSDRGTEAFF
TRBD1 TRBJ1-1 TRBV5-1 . TGCGCCAGCAGCTTGGCCCCCGGGACAGGGATCACTGAAGCTTTCTTT CASSLAPGTGITEAFF
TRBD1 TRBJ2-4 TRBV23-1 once TGCGCCAGCAGCTTCCACCGGGACAGGGGACGGACCGTTTGGGGTGGCATTCAGTACTTC CASSFHRDRGRTVWGGIQYF
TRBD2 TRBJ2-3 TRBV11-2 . TGTGCCAGCAGCCCGGGGACTAGCGGATTCACAGATACGCAGTATTTT CASSPGTSGFTDTQYF
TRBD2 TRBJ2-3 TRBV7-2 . TGTGCCAGCAGCTTTATACGGCTAGCGGGAGCGGATACGCAGTATTTT CASSFIRLAGADTQYF
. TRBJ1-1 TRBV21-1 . TGTGCCAGCACCCAACAGAACACTGAAGCTTTCTTT CASTQQNTEAFF
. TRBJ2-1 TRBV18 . TGTGCCAGCTCACCCTTGGACAGAACCCACTACAATGAGCAGTTCTTC CASSPLDRTHYNEQFF
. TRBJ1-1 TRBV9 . TGTGCCAGCAGCGTACAGAACAGGGAAACTGAAGCTTTCTTT CASSVQNRETEAFF
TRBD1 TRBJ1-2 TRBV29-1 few TGCAGCGTCAAGACAGGGGGCGATGGCTACACCTTC CSVKTGGDGYTF
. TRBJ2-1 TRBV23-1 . TGCGCCAGCTTCCTGCGGACAGTGCTTTTCAATGAGCAGTTCTTC CASFLRTVLFNEQFF
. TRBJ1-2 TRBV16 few TGTGCCAGCAGCCTTCTTCGGACAGCTAACTATGGCTACACCTTC CASSLLRTANYGYTF
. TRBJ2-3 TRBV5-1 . TGCGCCAGCAGTCTTAGCGGCGCCTACACAGATACGCAGTATTTT CASSLSGAYTDTQYF
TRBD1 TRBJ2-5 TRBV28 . TGTGCCAGCAGTCTCCGACAGGGCCGATATGAGACCCAGTACTTC CASSLRQGRYETQYF
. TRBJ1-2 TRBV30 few TGTGCCTGGATATTTTCAGGGGTCGCTAATGGCTACACCTTC CAWIFSGVANGYTF
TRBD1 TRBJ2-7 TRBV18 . TGTGCCAGCTCACCGCGGACAGGGGGGTTGTACGAGCAGTACTTC CASSPRTGGLYEQYF
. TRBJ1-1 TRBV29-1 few TGCAGCGTCGCCACCCGTCTGCGCCCTGAAGCTTTCTTT CSVATRLRPEAFF
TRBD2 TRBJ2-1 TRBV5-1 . TGCGCCAGCAGCACGGGACTAGCGGGAGGGGGGGAGCAGTTCTTC CASSTGLAGGGEQFF
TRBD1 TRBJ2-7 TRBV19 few TGTGCCAGTAGTCTCCAGGACAGGTTCTACGAGCAGTACTTC CASSLQDRFYEQYF
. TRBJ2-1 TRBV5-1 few TGCGCCAGCAGCTTGGTTGCGGGCCCTAGCTCCTACAATGAGCAGTTCTTC CASSLVAGPSSYNEQFF
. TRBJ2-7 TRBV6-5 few TGTGCCAGCAGTGCCGACACAACCTACGAGCAGTACTTC CASSADTTYEQYF
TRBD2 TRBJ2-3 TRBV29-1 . TGCAGCGCTGCCGGACTAGCGAAAAGCACAGATACGCAGTATTTT CSAAGLAKSTDTQYF
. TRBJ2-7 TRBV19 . TGTGCCAGTAGTATCGTCAAGGGGGAAATCGAGCAGTACTTC CASSIVKGEIEQYF
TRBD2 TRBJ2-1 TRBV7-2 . TGTGCCAGCAGCTTGAACGGGAGGGCCAACAATGAGCAGTTCTTC CASSLNGRANNEQFF
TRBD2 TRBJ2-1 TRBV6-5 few TGTGCCAGCAGTTACTCGGCGGGAGAGGGGTACAATGAGCAGTTCTTC CASSYSAGEGYNEQFF
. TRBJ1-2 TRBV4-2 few TGTGCCAGCAGCCATACAGGTTCCTATGGCTACACCTTC CASSHTGSYGYTF
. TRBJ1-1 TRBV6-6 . TGTGCCAGCAGTCCATCCCAGGGGAGTGGCACTGAAGCTTTCTTT CASSPSQGSGTEAFF
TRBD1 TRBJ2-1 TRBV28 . TGTGCCAGCAGTTACCTAGACAGGGGGAATGAGCAGTTCTTC CASSYLDRGNEQFF
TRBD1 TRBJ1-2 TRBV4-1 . TGCGCCAGCAGCCCGTATAGAGGACAGGGAGTTGGCTACACCTTC CASSPYRGQGVGYTF
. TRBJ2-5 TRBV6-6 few TGTGCCAGCACCCCACAGGGTGTGTGGACCCAGTACTTC CASTPQGVWTQYF
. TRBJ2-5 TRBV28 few TGTGCCAGCGGGCTAAGGCTTAGGCAGAAAGAAGAGACCCAGTACTTC CASGLRLRQKEETQYF
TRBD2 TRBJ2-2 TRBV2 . TGTGCCAGCAGTGGACTAGCGGGAATCACCGGGGAGCTGTTTTTT CASSGLAGITGELFF
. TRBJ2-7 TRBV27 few TGTGCCAGCAGCACCATGGCCAACGAGCAGTACTTC CASSTMANEQYF
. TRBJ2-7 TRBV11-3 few TGTGCCAGCAGCTTAGATCGGTACGAGCAGTACTTC CASSLDRYEQYF
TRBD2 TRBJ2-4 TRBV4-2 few TGTGCCAGCAGCGATAGCGGGAGGGAGAACATTCAGTACTTC CASSDSGRENIQYF
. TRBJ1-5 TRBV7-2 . TGTGCCAGCAGCTTAAGGAAGGGGTCGGGCCAGCCCCAGCATTTT CASSLRKGSGQPQHF
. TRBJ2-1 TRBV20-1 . TGCAGTGCTAGAGGCGGCGGTTTTGGGTTCTTC CSARGGGFGFF
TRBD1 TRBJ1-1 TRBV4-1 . TGCGCCAGCAGCCTCCGGACAGGGAGGCCGAACACTGAAGCTTTCTTT CASSLRTGRPNTEAFF
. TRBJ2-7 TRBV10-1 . TGCGCCAGCAGTAGCGGTCAGAGCTCCTACGAGCAGTACTTC CASSSGQSSYEQYF
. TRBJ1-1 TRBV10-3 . TGTGCCATCAGCAATATAGGAGAGGAGGGGACTGAAGCTTTCTTT CAISNIGEEGTEAFF
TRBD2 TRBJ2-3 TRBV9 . TGTGCCAGCAGCGTTAGTAGCGGGAGCACAGATACGCAGTATTTT CASSVSSGSTDTQYF
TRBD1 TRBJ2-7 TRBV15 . TGTGCCACCAGCAGAGAAGGGGACCGGGACAGGGGGCGCGGATACTACGAGCAGTACTTC CATSREGDRDRGRGYYEQYF
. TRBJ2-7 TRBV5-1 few TGCGCCAGCAGCTTGTATTCGGGAAACTACGAGCAGTACTTC CASSLYSGNYEQYF
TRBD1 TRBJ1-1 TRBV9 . TGTGCCAGCAGCGCCGGACAGGGAACGCCTGAAGCTTTCTTT CASSAGQGTPEAFF
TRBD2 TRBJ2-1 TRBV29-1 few TGCAGCGTTGAAGATTGGACTAGCGGTAGTGATGAGCAGTTCTTC CSVEDWTSGSDEQFF